One TCR beta chain is described in this entry. This clone came up a few times. The antigen this receptor binds is unknown. Base qualities are not at hand, and no much larger clone is one base apart. Enrolling through a virtual design, the prospective study's participants ranged in age from roughly 18 to 90 years and lived across some 23 United States geographic areas. In the prospective study, cohorts were assigned on the basis of participant-reported clinical history obtained from a screening survey and a study questionnaire. Exposed participants had been in contact, within 2 weeks of entering the study, with a person who had a PCR-confirmed or clinician-diagnosed case of COVID-19. Mobile phlebotomists in the prospective study collected whole blood, serum and a nasopharyngeal or oropharyngeal swab from every participant. Prospective study participants could optionally give additional blood draws and questionnaires over an approximately two-month period. Before DNA extraction, blood samples from the prospective study were shipped at room temperature or frozen.

The data are from a study of blood T cell repertoires in COVID-19 (dated by TCRdb to about 2020). At the level of the whole study: Samples covering the acute and convalescent phases of COVID-19 were provided by collaborators in the United States, Italy and Spain. The material from the prospective study consisted of cDNA or gDNA derived from T cells, B-cell-depleted T cells, or PBMCs. Subjects who had been exposed to COVID-19, were actively infected with it, or had recovered from it provided the deeply sampled blood TCRbeta repertoires that made up the dataset. A freely available public database, intended as a resource for researchers studying the immune response to SARS-CoV-2, is where the repertoires were released. The samples were drawn from two sources: the first 160 participants of the ongoing ImmuneRACE study, and 1,200 or so subjects contributed by 6 global collaborators. A de-identified subject ID, COVID-19 status, age in years and sex were almost always included in the sample metadata. HLA class I and class II types, where available, came from metadata supplied by the sample provider rather than from assay-based typing.

Overall results and qualifications from the work: How much clinical and demographic metadata was included differed by source and by participant, and the metadata was provided uncurated.

TCRbeta CDR3 regions were amplified from genomic DNA by means of the immunoSEQ Assay, a bias-controlled multiplex PCR. The authors' pipeline ran thus. Nucleated cell counts per sample were estimated from amplification of reference gene primers within the assay. To quantify the absolute abundance of each unique TCRbeta CDR3 rearrangement, sequence reads were collapsed and filtered. For each sample, productive Simpson clonality was calculated as the square root of Simpson's diversity index over productive rearrangements. TCRdb re-hosts the immuneACCESS table, in-frame sequences only. Its copies lack some clones; in the studies checked, an unresolved V gene accounts for under half of them, and the cause for the rest is not known. That table is the source of V, J and clone size, and D and trimming were worked out from the DNA. The sample profile shows around 270,000 clones; about 90% of them were found once. Over 2.5% of the sample goes to the ten largest clones.

CDR3 length: 15 amino acids, cysteine to phenylalanine. The read is trimmed to its CDR3 DNA, 45 bases read in frame from base 1. Trimming takes 6 bases off V and 6 bases off J; junction bases not matched to a gene: 13. CDR1 MNHEY and CDR2 SMNVEV are derived from the germline V gene (reference sequence). The specimen was PBMCs or T cells enriched from blood (not recorded which). This receptor was identified in a woman aged 40 to 50 who had been exposed to COVID-19. This chain joins TRBV27 to TRBJ2-7, and TRBD2 aligns with 8 junction nucleotides. The nucleotides read TGTGCCAGCAGCCTCGGCGGGGGGAGTAAAGGCGAGCAGTACTTC. Translated, it gives CASSLGGGSKGEQYF.